This T cell receptor (beta chain) emerged from a study of T-cell reconstitution after alpha-beta-depleted transplantation in children. Unique molecular identifiers were incorporated into the prepared TCRbeta library. A single record per CDR3 protein comes from TCRdb applying MiXCR to the PCR reads. The sample lists about 690,000 distinct CDR3 sequences; about 15% were seen once. The sequences come from PBMCs from the stem cell graft donor, collected from the stem cell graft. This clonotype was sampled from a human donor who donated a stem cell graft to a child with acute myeloid leukemia.

The CDR3 DNA reads as TGCAGTGCTGGCCCCTCGATTGAAGCTTTCTTT. It encodes CSAGPSIEAFF. The chain carries TRBV20-1 and TRBJ1-1; D is unclear. Germline V gene sequence: CDR1 DFQATT, CDR2 SNEGSKA (reference sequence). V was trimmed by 5 bases and J by 7 bases, leaving 11 bases between them. The CDR3 is 11 amino acids.